This T cell receptor (beta chain) was sequenced in a study of blood T cell repertoires in COVID-19. Whole-study context: Samples taken during acute and convalescent COVID-19 were collected in the United States, Italy and Spain.

Method: immunoSEQ multiplex PCR; TCRdb's copy keeps in-frame clones and lacks some. The sample gives 250,000 to 300,000 clones, approximately 85% of which show up once; around 1.8% is in the top ten. The CDR3 loop spans 14 amino acids. CDR1 and CDR2 from the germline V gene are SGHNT and YYREEE (reference sequence). Trimming took 1 base from V and 5 from J, leaving 10 bases between them. This clone was found a few times. Residents of 24 US areas, aged about 18 to 100 years, made up the participants. Allocation to cohorts depended on clinical history reported by the participants. For recovered donors of Cohort 3, there were two negative PCRs, clearance, or symptom resolution.

The rearrangement uses TRBV5-4 and TRBJ2-1; D might be TRBD1 (5 bases). The receptor's source is a woman aged 50 to 60 who had recovered from COVID-19. Specimen: PBMCs or T cells enriched from blood (not recorded which). The CDR3 protein is CASSLNARDNEQFF. The CDR3 region has the DNA TGTGCCAGCAGCTTGAATGCCAGGGACAATGAGCAGTTCTTC. Variable domain in full (rest from reference TRBV5-4 and TRBJ2-1): ETGVTQSPTHLIKTRGQQVTLRCSSQSGHNTVSWYQQALGQGPQFIFQYYREEENGRGNFPPRFSGLQFPNYSSELNVNALELDDSALYLCASSLNARDNEQFFGPGTRLTVL.